This T cell receptor beta chain comes out of a study of cytomegalovirus exposure and HLA in healthy donors. Comment on this clone: Antigen: not known.

PCR primers comprised 60 Vbeta and 13 Jbeta primers. Assay: immunoSEQ multiplex PCR; the TCRdb copy retains only in-frame clones and omits some. The record lists under 50,000 clones, of which the ten most abundant hold less than 20%. CDR1 is MRHNA and CDR2 is SNTAGT in the germline V gene. This CDR3 contains 13 residues. The germline V and J ends were trimmed by 0 bases and 4 bases, with 5 bases remaining between them. Study-wide points: Association of around 17,000 TCR beta sequences with HLA alleles was found at 0.05 false discovery rate in a later analysis.

The specimen was PBMCs. This chain uses TRBV6-4 with TRBJ2-3; D may be TRBD2 (5 bases). This receptor was identified in a male donor in good health and CMV-seronegative. The CDR3 region is CASSDSEADTQYF. CDR3 sequence (DNA): TGTGCCAGCAGTGACTCGGAGGCAGATACGCAGTATTTT.